One and the same sample provided the 20 T cell receptor beta chains below, sequenced in a study of blood T cell repertoires in COVID-19. The assay was immunoSEQ multiplex PCR, and TCRdb's table has in-frame clones only and misses some. The data hold roughly 200,000 clones, with just under 90% observed a single time. The sequenced sample was peripheral blood. All receptors come from a woman aged 18-29 years who had recovered from COVID-19.

V usage is TRBV2 and J usage is TRBJ1-6; D gene ambiguous. This CDR3 region has 16 residues. The germline V gene encodes CDR1 SNHLY and CDR2 FYNNEI. V gave up 2 bases and J gave up 10 bases, with 18 bases separating them. The CDR3 bases are TGTGCCAGCAGTGAATCGCGAGGGAGTTATCGCTCACCCCTCCACTTT. This sequence encodes CASSESRGSYRSPLHF. The variable domain in full, completed from reference TRBV2 and TRBJ1-6, reads EPEVTQTPSHQVTQMGQEVILRCVPISNHLYFYWYRQILGQKVEFLVSFYNNEISEKSEIFDDQFSVERPDGSNFTLKIRSTKLEDSAMYFCASSESRGSYRSPLHFGNGTRLTVT.

This clone was seen a few times. This chain connects TRBV18 to TRBJ2-7, with 8 bases matching TRBD1. CDR1 KGHSH and CDR2 LQKENI come from the germline V gene. The ends lost 3 bases at V and 2 bases at J; junction bases unmatched: 6. This CDR3 contains 15 residues. The CDR3 nucleotides read TGTGCCAGCTCACCCACTCAGGGGGCACCCTACGAGCAGTACTTC. Protein: CASSPTQGAPYEQYF. The full variable domain, rest sourced from reference TRBV18 and TRBJ2-7, is NAGVMQNPRHLVRRRGQEARLRCSPMKGHSHVYWYRQLPEEGLKFMVYLQKENIIDESGMPKERFSAEFPKEGPSILRIQQVVRGDSAAYFCASSPTQGAPYEQYFGPGTRLTVT.

This rearrangement joins TRBV7-9 to TRBJ1-1; tentatively, D is TRBD1 (5 bases). Germline V CDR1 and CDR2: SEHNR, FQNEAQ (reference sequence). V was clipped by 0 bases and J by 5 bases, with 10 bases between them. The CDR3 has 14 amino acids. As DNA, the CDR3 is TGTGCCAGCAGCTTAGCGTTTTCAGGGACTGAAGCTTTCTTT. Amino acids: CASSLAFSGTEAFF.

The V gene is TRBV19, the J gene TRBJ2-2; 9 nucleotides agree with TRBD2. Unmatched junction bases numbered 13, after V lost 5 bases and J lost 6 bases. CDR3 length: 17 residues. Germline CDR1 is LNHDA and CDR2 is SQIVND (reference sequence). The CDR3 loop is CASSPYSGRKVAGELFF. CDR3 bases: TGTGCCAGTAGTCCCTATAGCGGGAGAAAGGTGGCCGGGGAGCTGTTTTTT.

V is TRBV6-2 or TRBV6-3 and J is TRBJ2-1, with TRBD2 matching 9 bases. In germline, CDR1 is MNHEY, CDR2 SVGEGT. The CDR3 loop spans 17 amino acids. V lost 0 bases, J lost 0 bases, and 3 bases stayed unmatched. CDR3 DNA sequence: TGTGCCAGCAGTTACTCCCTAGCGGGGAACTCCTACAATGAGCAGTTCTTC. Its translation: CASSYSLAGNSYNEQFF.

On this clone: A read error may account for a junction end that differs from germline. The chain uses TRBV19 and TRBJ1-1, with a weak D call TRBD1 (6 bases). Germline V gene sequence: CDR1 LNHDA, CDR2 SQIVND (reference sequence). This CDR3 has 14 amino acids. CDR3 residues: CASSPLTGNAEAFF. In DNA, the CDR3 is TGTGCCAGTAGTCCCCTCACAGGGAACGCTGAAGCTTTCTTT.

The V gene is TRBV30, the J gene TRBJ1-5, with TRBD1 matching over 9 bases. Germline trimming cut 2 bases from V and 4 bases from J; bases unmatched to any gene: 6. The germline V gene encodes CDR1 GTSNPN and CDR2 SVGIG (reference sequence). The CDR3 length is 15 residues. CDR3: CAWSPRDRANQPQHF. The CDR3 coding sequence is TGTGCCTGGAGTCCCCGGGACAGGGCGAATCAGCCCCAGCATTTT. Variable domain in full (rest from reference TRBV30 and TRBJ1-5): SQTIHQWPATLVQPVGSPLSLECTVEGTSNPNLYWYRQAAGRGLQLLFYSVGIGQISSEVPQNLSASRPQDRQFILSSKKLLLSDSGFYLCAWSPRDRANQPQHFGDGTRLSIL.

The V and J genes are TRBV18 and TRBJ2-2, with 9 bases matching TRBD2. The V gene's germline CDR1 is KGHSH and CDR2 LQKENI. Losses at the gene ends were 0 bases for V and 6 bases for J; bases not matched to a gene: 2. CDR3 length equals 15 residues. The CDR3 nucleotides are TGTGCCAGCTCACCACCTAGCGGGAGCGCCGGGGAGCTGTTTTTT. The encoded protein is CASSPPSGSAGELFF.

The genes are TRBV19 and TRBJ1-2; 9 nucleotides align to TRBD1. The germline gives CDR1 LNHDA, CDR2 SQIVND (reference sequence). The CDR3 is 13 amino acids. V lost 5 bases to trimming and J lost 4 bases; unmatched junction nucleotides: 2. Here the CDR3 DNA reads TGTGCCAGTAGTGTGGACAGGGGCTATGGCTACACCTTC. Protein product: CASSVDRGYGYTF.

This chain connects TRBV4-3 to TRBJ2-3; 8 nucleotides line up with TRBD2. The CDR3 length is 18 residues. Per the germline V gene, CDR1 is LGHNA and CDR2 is YSLEER. Trimming took 3 bases from V and 0 from J; bases not matched to a gene: 11. CDR3 residues: CASSHQLASGGSTDTQYF. CDR3 bases: TGCGCCAGCAGCCATCAGCTGGCAAGCGGGGGTAGCACAGATACGCAGTATTTT.

V is TRBV25-1 and J is TRBJ1-1, with D tentatively TRBD1 (6 bases). Trimming stripped 2 bases from V and 3 bases from J, with 13 bases between. Germline V gives CDR1 MGHDK, CDR2 SYGVNS. This CDR3 spans 15 amino acids. The CDR3 region is CASSEPGHKDTEAFF. The CDR3 nucleotides read TGTGCCAGCAGTGAACCGGGACACAAGGACACTGAAGCTTTCTTT.

The chain links TRBV12-3 or TRBV12-4 to TRBJ1-1; D not resolved. CDR3 length: 13 amino acids. V shed 5 bases and J shed 2 bases, with 9 bases lying between them. CDR3 residues: CASSPRANTEAFF. The CDR3, as DNA: TGTGCCAGCAGTCCACGAGCCAACACTGAAGCTTTCTTT.

This sequence joins TRBV27 and TRBJ2-5, with TRBD1 as a possible D gene (5 bases). This CDR3 has 16 residues. V was trimmed by 3 bases and J by 4 bases, leaving 18 bases between them. Germline V gene data show CDR1 as MNHEY and CDR2 as SMNVEV (reference sequence). As DNA, the CDR3 is TGTGCCAGCAGTTTGTCAGACAGAACCTTGGGAGAGACCCAGTACTTC. It is translated as CASSLSDRTLGETQYF.

The table lists this clone with a count of one. The chain uses TRBV5-1 and TRBJ2-5; 13 bases are shared with TRBD2. The CDR3 has 17 amino acids. Germline V gives CDR1 SGHRS, CDR2 YFSETQ. V lost 4 bases and J lost 1; bases outside the gene matches: 7. The chain's CDR3 is CASSRLAGGSFQETQYF. The DNA of the CDR3 is TGCGCCAGCAGCCGACTAGCGGGAGGTAGTTTCCAAGAGACCCAGTACTTC.

V and J are TRBV28 and TRBJ1-2, with D possibly being TRBD1 (6 bases). This CDR3 comprises 14 residues. V was shortened by 2 bases and J by 3 bases, with 10 bases between the two germline ends. Germline-derived CDR1 and CDR2 are MDHEN and SYDVKM. The CDR3 bases are TGTGCCAGCAGTTTAGAGTCAGGGGACTATGGCTACACCTTC. Translation gives CASSLESGDYGYTF.

The CDR3 loop is CATSDPGQGFYGYTF. DNA of the CDR3: TGTGCCACCAGTGATCCGGGACAGGGCTTCTATGGCTACACCTTC. The chain carries TRBV24-1 and TRBJ1-2; 9 bases are shared with TRBD1. J was trimmed by 4 bases and V by 3 bases; bases with no gene match: 5. The CDR3 sequence is 15 residues long. Germline-derived CDR1 and CDR2 are KGHDR and SFDVKD.

The chain employs TRBV9 and TRBJ2-1; maybe TRBD1 (6 bases). Between the trimmed V and J ends, which lost 0 bases and 9 bases, there was a span of 10 bases. The CDR3 has 13 residues. Germline loops: CDR1 SGDLS, CDR2 YYNGEE. The CDR3 bases are TGTGCCAGCAGCGTAGCAGGGGTGAGTGAGCAGTTCTTC. This translates into CASSVAGVSEQFF.

The V call is TRBV6-2 or TRBV6-3, the J call TRBJ1-5, with D possibly being TRBD1 (6 bases). CDR3 length: 16 residues. Deletions cut 5 bases from V and 1 base from J, with 15 bases between. The germline CDR1 and CDR2 sequences are MNHEY and SVGEGT. This chain's CDR3 is CASSTPSGASNQPQHF. The DNA for the CDR3 is TGTGCCAGCAGTACGCCGTCAGGGGCCAGCAATCAGCCCCAGCATTTT.

This rearrangement joins TRBV4-3 to TRBJ1-6; D perhaps matches TRBD1 (5 bases). V dropped 0 bases and J dropped 9 bases, with 12 bases sitting between them. CDR1 and CDR2 (germline): LGHNA, YSLEER. The CDR3 contains 15 residues. The CDR3 loop is CASSQDSPRGSPLHF. In DNA form, the CDR3 reads TGCGCCAGCAGCCAAGATTCCCCTAGGGGTTCACCCCTCCACTTT.

The chain uses TRBV10-2 and TRBJ2-2; no reliable D call. V gave up 6 bases and J gave up 1 base, with 6 bases separating them. Germline CDR1 reads WSHSY; CDR2 reads SAAADI. The CDR3 runs to 13 residues. In nucleotides, the CDR3 is TGCGCCAGCAGCAGACAGAACACCGGGGAGCTGTTTTTT. It yields the protein CASSRQNTGELFF.